This record concerns one T cell receptor beta chain sequence. This clonotype was observed at least ten times. The antigen it recognizes is unknown. The input lacks base qualities; no much larger clone sits a single base away. These data come from a study of T-cell memory formation after mild COVID-19 (dated by TCRdb to the early 2020s). The study in broad terms: TCR sequence clusters from the two donors were largely donor specific. The cohort comprised two young, previously healthy adult volunteers, one female and one male. In a couple of donors, T-cell clones that expanded and contracted after mild COVID-19 were followed by sequencing TCRalpha and TCRbeta repertoires longitudinally. The study at large found these results: Some responding clones were found in pre-infection memory, which suggests that pre-existing cross-reactive memory T cells took part in the SARS-CoV-2 response. Contracting CD4+ clones turned up mainly in the CM and EM memory subsets, whereas EMRA was where CD8+ clones were enriched. From day 15 to 85, contracting clones showed balanced CD4/CD8 phenotypes, whereas a second wave of clones that expanded from day 15 to 37 leaned towards CD4+. SARS-CoV-2 specificity was not confirmed for the second-wave clones peaking on day 37. Only a couple of mild cases were covered in the study, and larger cohorts including severe cases with pre-infection samples were considered necessary.

Sequencing relied on an Illumina NovaSeq 6000. Using 5'RACE with constant-segment primers, TCRalpha and TCRbeta cDNA libraries were constructed, with sample barcodes and unique molecular identifiers added in the process. RNA was extracted from every sample with Trizol reagent. Amplification of the libraries took two PCR steps, and the second step added a second sample barcode plus Illumina TruSeq adapters. Sequencing of libraries was performed on an Illumina NovaSeq with 2 x 150 bp paired-end reads. The authors processed their data as follows. Reads were demultiplexed and collapsed into UMI-guided consensus sequences with migec v1.2.7. With mixcr v2.1.11, UMI consensuses were aligned to TRA and TRB V and J templates and assembled into clonotypes. A clonotype was counted as expanded or contracted only when both edgeR and NoisET called the clonotype significant, with the noise models trained on biological replicates. edgeR calls used a false discovery rate-adjusted p below 0.01 and a log2 fold-change threshold of 1. As an exploratory analysis of dynamics, max-normalized trajectories of the 1000 most abundant clonotypes were examined with PCA combined with hierarchical clustering. Separately sequenced CD4+ and CD8+ repertoires were used to assign the CD4 or CD8 phenotype of responding clones. The public reads were reanalyzed by TCRdb: fastp trimming at Q25, MiXCR alignment, in-frame beta chains only. Rows matching on CDR3 protein sequence are summarized as one entry with the most common DNA and genes. Clone size and V and J calls follow TCRdb, not the original study. This sample lists 100,000 to 150,000 distinct CDR3 sequences; 5% to 6.5% were detected once. Of the sample, over 2% is held by the ten largest clones.

CDR1 and CDR2, per the germline V gene, are SNHLY and FYNNEI. Inclusive of the bounding cysteine and phenylalanine, the CDR3 is 16 residues long. Solely the CDR3 DNA is kept, with 48 bases framed from the first base. The junction carries 21 bases between V and J, which are trimmed by 7 bases and 2 bases respectively. Ficoll-Paque density gradient centrifugation was used to isolate PBMCs. The material sequenced was PBMCs or a T cell subset sorted from them (not recorded which). The receptor was derived from an adult woman who had mild COVID-19 (a few samples of this study predate the infection). The sample titles of this study are shuffled in the database, so cell type and time point are left out; the donor was told from shared clones. The rearrangement joined TRBV2 to TRBJ2-7; the D call is tentative, TRBD1 or TRBD2, as each matches 5 bases. CDR3 protein: CASKQPGPDGAYEQYF. Here is the DNA: TGTGCCAGCAAACAACCGGGACCTGACGGCGCCTACGAGCAGTACTTC.